This TCR beta chain was retrieved from a study of neoadjuvant nivolumab and ipilimumab in lung cancer. Overall study findings and caveats: Compared with tumor-adjacent uninvolved lung, resected tumors showed greater richness and clonality. Higher pretherapy blood TCR richness went with higher resected-tumor richness.

Produced via immunoSEQ multiplex PCR; TCRdb's table is partial and in-frame only. The top ten hold 3.1% of the sample, which has approximately 5,000 clones, about nine tenths seen once. A single count supports this clone. Its antigen is unidentified. CDR3 length: 16 amino acids. Per germline, CDR1 SGHTA and CDR2 FQGNSA. V lost 1 base to trimming and J lost 7 bases; unmatched junction nucleotides: 5. This sequence joins TRBV7-2 and TRBJ1-3; 12 bases are a match to TRBD1. The clonotype was recovered from an adult with non-small cell lung cancer. Some clones in this sample may be carry-over from other donors' samples. The starting material was blood, obtained after neoadjuvant nivolumab, alone or with ipilimumab, at or shortly before surgery. CDR3 protein: CASSLDLGQGANTIYF. CDR3 bases: TGTGCCAGCAGCTTAGACCTGGGACAGGGGGCCAACACCATATATTTT.